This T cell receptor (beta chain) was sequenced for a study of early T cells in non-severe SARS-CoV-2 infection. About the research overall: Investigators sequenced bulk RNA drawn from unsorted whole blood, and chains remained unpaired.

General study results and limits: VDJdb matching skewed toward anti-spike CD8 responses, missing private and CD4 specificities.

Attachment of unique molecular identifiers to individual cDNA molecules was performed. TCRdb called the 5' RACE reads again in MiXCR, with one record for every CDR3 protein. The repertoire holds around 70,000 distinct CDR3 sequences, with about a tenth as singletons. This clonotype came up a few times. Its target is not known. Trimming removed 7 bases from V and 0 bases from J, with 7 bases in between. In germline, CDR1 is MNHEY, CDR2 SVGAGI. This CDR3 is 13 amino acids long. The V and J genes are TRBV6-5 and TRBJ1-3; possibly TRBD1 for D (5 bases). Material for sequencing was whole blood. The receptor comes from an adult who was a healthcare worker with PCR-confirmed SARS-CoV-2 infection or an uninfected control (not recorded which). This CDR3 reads CASKGYSGNTIYF. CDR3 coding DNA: TGTGCCAGCAAGGGGTACTCTGGAAACACCATATATTTT.